Following are 21 T cell receptor beta chains from one sample sequenced in a study of post-analysis software for immune sequencing data. Study-level points and caveats: Elevated frequency relative to controls characterized roughly 5 TRBV segments in patients, TRBV5-6, TRBV5-1 and TRBV20-1 among them.

No cognate antigen is known for these TCRs. Unique molecular identifiers featured in each of the TCR beta cDNA libraries. TCRdb called the PCR reads again in MiXCR, with one record for every CDR3 protein. The sample lists about half a million distinct CDR3 sequences; approximately 34% were seen once. Material: blood. Source of these receptors: a girl between 2 and 17 years old with multiple sclerosis.

Here the CDR3 reads CASSFVGDATDTQYF. The CDR3 DNA is TGTGCCAGCAGCTTCGTGGGGGATGCGACAGATACGCAGTATTTT. The chain is built from TRBV7-3 and TRBJ2-3, with D perhaps assigned TRBD1 or TRBD2 (5 bases each). This CDR3 region has 15 residues. Trimming stripped 3 bases from V and 3 bases from J, with 13 bases between. Germline CDR1 is SGHTA and CDR2 is FQGTGA.

This clonotype was recorded a few times. The chain links TRBV6-5 to TRBJ1-1, with a possible D match to TRBD1 (6 bases). The CDR3 sequence is 15 residues long. Deletions cut 10 bases from V and 2 bases from J, with 20 bases between. The germline V gene has CDR1 MNHEY and CDR2 SVGAGI. CDR3 DNA sequence: TGTGCCATCTCTAGGCAGGGGCAGCCAAACACTGAAGCTTTCTTT. This translates into CAISRQGQPNTEAFF.

This clonotype was seen more than once but under ten times. The gene calls are TRBV7-9 and TRBJ1-2; 7 nucleotides align to TRBD1. The CDR3 totals 14 residues. J lost 5 bases, V lost 0 bases, and 3 bases had no gene match. Germline V lookup: CDR1 SEHNR, CDR2 FQNEAQ (reference sequence). CDR3 nucleotide sequence: TGTGCCAGCAGCTTAGCAGACAGGGAATATGGCTACACCTTC. Translating gives CASSLADREYGYTF.

The V call is TRBV3-1, the J call TRBJ2-1, with 11 bases that match TRBD2. The germline V gene has CDR1 LGHDT and CDR2 YNNKEL (reference sequence). This CDR3 comprises 16 residues. Unmatched junction bases numbered 12, after V lost 2 bases and J lost 12 bases. The CDR3 sequence: CASSQTTSGGPQGQFF. The CDR3 bases are TGTGCCAGCAGCCAAACCACTAGCGGGGGCCCACAAGGGCAGTTCTTC.

V and J are TRBV5-1 and TRBJ1-1; the D is unclear. This CDR3 is 13 amino acids long. Germline V gene lookup returns CDR1 SGHRS and CDR2 YFSETQ. V was cut by 5 bases and J by 1 base, with 9 bases left in between. CDR3 protein: CASSYDTNTEAFF. The CDR3 bases are TGCGCCAGCAGTTATGACACGAACACTGAAGCTTTCTTT.

In this sample, this clonotype turned up many times. The chain uses TRBV10-1 and TRBJ1-2; tentatively, D is TRBD1 (5 bases). There are 14 residues in the CDR3. V gave up 0 bases and J gave up 5 bases, with 10 bases separating them. Germline-derived CDR1 and CDR2 are WNHNN and SYGVQD (reference sequence). As DNA, the CDR3 is TGCGCCAGCAGTGAGTCGACGACAGATTATGGCTACACCTTC. Protein: CASSESTTDYGYTF.

This clonotype was counted ten times or more. The chain couples TRBV6-6 to TRBJ2-5; tentatively, D is TRBD1 (7 bases). CDR3 length equals 14 residues. CDR1 is MNHNY, CDR2 SVGAGI, per germline (reference sequence). The germline V and J ends were trimmed by 10 bases and 4 bases, with 19 bases remaining between them. CDR3 nucleotide sequence: TGTGCCACCCTCGGGCAGGGGGGTATAGAGACCCAGTACTTC. Translation gives CATLGQGGIETQYF.

The sample holds a few counts of this clonotype. The chain couples TRBV20-1 to TRBJ1-4; D not resolved. The CDR3 sequence is 13 residues long. V lost 4 bases and J 0 bases, leaving 6 bases between the germline ends. Germline CDR1 reads DFQATT; CDR2 reads SNEGSKA (reference sequence). This CDR3 reads CSAIQPTNEKLFF. The CDR3 bases are TGCAGTGCTATACAGCCAACTAATGAAAAACTGTTTTTT.

The chain uses TRBV7-6 and TRBJ2-3, with 12 bases matching TRBD2. This CDR3 comprises 16 residues. V shed 6 bases and J 5 bases; nucleotides not matched to a gene: 9. Germline CDR1 is SGHVS and CDR2 is FNYEAQ. In DNA form, the CDR3 reads TGTGCCAGCAGTTCCCGGACTAGCGGGGAGCGAGATACGCAGTATTTT. Translating gives CASSSRTSGERDTQYF.

This clonotype has at least ten counts. The gene calls are TRBV6-5 and TRBJ2-3; 12 bases align to TRBD2. The CDR3 extends over 15 amino acids. V dropped 6 bases and J dropped 6; count of bases not matched to a gene: 7. Germline V CDR1 and CDR2: MNHEY, SVGAGI. CDR3 sequence: CASRKTSGGADTQYF. The CDR3 DNA reads TGTGCCAGCAGAAAGACTAGCGGGGGAGCGGATACGCAGTATTTT.

This clonotype was counted ten times or more. The V and J genes are TRBV7-9 and TRBJ2-7; the match to TRBD1 covers 9 bases. The CDR3 extends over 15 amino acids. V gave up 4 bases and J gave up 7 bases; unmatched junction bases: 11. Per the germline V gene, CDR1 is SEHNR and CDR2 is FQNEAQ (reference sequence). The CDR3: CASSSTGGIGYEQYF. CDR3 coding DNA: TGTGCCAGCAGCTCAACAGGGGGCATCGGGTATGAGCAGTACTTC. The full variable domain, in which reference TRBV7-9 and TRBJ2-7 provide the parts outside the CDR3, is DTGVSQNPRHKITKRGQNVTFRCDPISEHNRLYWYRQTLGQGPEFLTYFQNEAQLEKSRLLSDRFSAERPKGSFSTLEIQRTEQGDSAMYLCASSSTGGIGYEQYFGPGTRLTVT.

This clonotype was detected a few times. The chain is built from TRBV4-1 and TRBJ1-6; D might be TRBD1 (5 bases). V was clipped by 0 bases and J by 2 bases, with 11 bases between them. Germline CDR1 is MGHRA and CDR2 is YSYEKL. The CDR3 contains 17 residues. The chain's CDR3 is CASSQESRVAYNSPLHF. The CDR3 nucleotides are TGCGCCAGCAGCCAAGAGTCCAGGGTAGCCTATAATTCACCCCTCCACTTT.

J is TRBJ2-6 and V is TRBV7-6, with D perhaps TRBD2 (5 bases). Germline values: CDR1 SGHVS, CDR2 FNYEAQ. This CDR3 is 14 amino acids long. V lost 3 bases to trimming and J lost 4 bases, with 7 bases between them. CDR3 nucleotide sequence: TGTGCCAGCAGCTTGGAGGCCGGGGCCAACGTCCTGACTTTC. Its protein product is CASSLEAGANVLTF.

This clonotype has only a few counts. The CDR3 DNA reads as TGCGCCAGCAGCCAGGGGATTCGGGTGTATTTT. Amino acids: CASSQGIRVYF. This chain uses TRBV4-1 with TRBJ2-3; D gene unclear. Trimming took off 3 bases at V and 14 bases at J, with 12 bases between the two ends. The CDR3 loop spans 11 amino acids. Germline V CDR1 and CDR2: MGHRA, YSYEKL.

This chain joins TRBV19 and TRBJ2-1, with D uncertain. With 8 bases removed from V and 7 bases from J, the gap between germline ends came to 6 bases. The length of the CDR3 is 10 residues. The germline V gene has CDR1 LNHDA and CDR2 SQIVND (reference sequence). CDR3 nucleotides: TGTGCCAGTCGATCGAATGAGCAGTTCTTC. It is translated as CASRSNEQFF. The full variable domain, with the rest looked up from reference TRBV19 and TRBJ2-1, is DGGITQSPKYLFRKEGQNVTLSCEQNLNHDAMYWYRQDPGQGLRLIYYSQIVNDFQKGDIAEGYSVSREKKESFPLTVTSAQKNPTAFYLCASRSNEQFFGPGTRLTVL.

V usage is TRBV4-2 and J usage is TRBJ1-2, with TRBD1 matching 7 bases. This CDR3 contains 15 residues. After removal of 1 base from V and 4 bases from J, the junction contained 6 bases not matched to a gene. The germline V gene has CDR1 LGHNA and CDR2 YNFKEQ. The CDR3 loop reads CASSQAGGGPYGYTF. As DNA, the CDR3 is TGTGCCAGCAGCCAAGCGGGAGGGGGCCCCTATGGCTACACCTTC.

This clonotype was counted between two and nine times. The rearrangement uses TRBV6-1 and TRBJ1-5; 9 bases are a match to TRBD1. CDR3 length: 15 residues. Trimming cost V 8 bases and J 0 bases; bases outside gene matches: 5. In germline, CDR1 is MNHNS, CDR2 SASEGT. The CDR3 loop reads CASFRDRASNQPQHF. The CDR3, as DNA: TGTGCCAGCTTCCGGGACAGGGCTAGCAATCAGCCCCAGCATTTT.

The rearrangement joins TRBV20-1 to TRBJ2-1, with 8 bases aligning to TRBD2. CDR1 and CDR2 (germline): DFQATT, SNEGSKA (reference sequence). The CDR3 runs 16 residues. J gave up 9 bases and V 3 bases, and 16 bases lay outside the gene matches. The CDR3 loop reads CSASGGAFSMRLEQFF. Written as DNA, the CDR3 is TGCAGTGCTAGCGGGGGGGCCTTTTCGATGCGTCTTGAGCAGTTCTTC.

There are a few counts of this clonotype. This sequence joins TRBV5-1 and TRBJ2-1; maybe TRBD1 (5 bases). V shed 0 bases and J shed 7 bases, with 8 bases lying between them. Germline V lookup: CDR1 SGHRS, CDR2 YFSETQ. This CDR3 is 13 amino acids long. CDR3 DNA sequence: TGCGCCAGCAGCTTGGAATCAGGGAATGAGCAGTTCTTC. Translation gives CASSLESGNEQFF.

This sequence joins TRBV5-1 and TRBJ2-5, with 8 bases matching TRBD2. The end of the DNA fits TRBJ2-7 better, so the J call may be wrong. The CDR3 totals 13 residues. Germline loops: CDR1 SGHRS, CDR2 YFSETQ. CDR3 DNA sequence: TGCGCCAGCACCGGGAGGGACACGGGCGAGCAGTACTTC. As protein: CASTGRDTGEQYF.

V gene TRBV7-9 combines with J gene TRBJ2-7; TRBD1 matches at 8 bases. V shed 3 bases and J 3 bases; nucleotides not matched to a gene: 4. From germline, CDR1 is SEHNR and CDR2 FQNEAQ (reference sequence). CDR3 size: 14 residues. The CDR3 loop reads CASSFETGVYEQYF. The CDR3, as DNA: TGTGCCAGCAGCTTTGAGACAGGGGTCTACGAGCAGTACTTC.